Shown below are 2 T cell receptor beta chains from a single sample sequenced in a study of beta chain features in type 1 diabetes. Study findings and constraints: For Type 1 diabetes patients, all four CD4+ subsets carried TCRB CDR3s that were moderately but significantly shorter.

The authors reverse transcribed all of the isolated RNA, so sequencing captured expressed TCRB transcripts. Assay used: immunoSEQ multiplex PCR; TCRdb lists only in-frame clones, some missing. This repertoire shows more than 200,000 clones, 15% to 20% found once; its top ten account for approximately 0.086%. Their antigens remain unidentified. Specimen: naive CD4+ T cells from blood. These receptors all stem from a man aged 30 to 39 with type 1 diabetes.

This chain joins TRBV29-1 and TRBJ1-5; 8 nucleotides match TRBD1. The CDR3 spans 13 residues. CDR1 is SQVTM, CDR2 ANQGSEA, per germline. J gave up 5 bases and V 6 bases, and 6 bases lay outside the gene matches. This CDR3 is CSVGTGGHQPQHF. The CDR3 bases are TGCAGCGTCGGAACAGGGGGTCATCAGCCCCAGCATTTT.

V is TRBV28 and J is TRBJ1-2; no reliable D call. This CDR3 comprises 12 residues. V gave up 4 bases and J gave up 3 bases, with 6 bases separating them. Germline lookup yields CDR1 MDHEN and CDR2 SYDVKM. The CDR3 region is CASSWGDYGYTF. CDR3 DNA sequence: TGTGCCAGCAGTTGGGGAGACTATGGCTACACCTTC.